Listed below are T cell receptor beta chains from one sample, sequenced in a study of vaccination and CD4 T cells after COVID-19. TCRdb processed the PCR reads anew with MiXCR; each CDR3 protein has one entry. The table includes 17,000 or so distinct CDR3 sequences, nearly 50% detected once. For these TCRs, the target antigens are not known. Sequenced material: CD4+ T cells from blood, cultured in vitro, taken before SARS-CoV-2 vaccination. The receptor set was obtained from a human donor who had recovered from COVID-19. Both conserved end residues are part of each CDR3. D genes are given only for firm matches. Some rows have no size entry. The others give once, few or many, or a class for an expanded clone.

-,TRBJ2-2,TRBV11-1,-,TGTGCCAGCAGCCCAAGGGGGGCGTCCAACACCGGGGAGCTGTTTTTT,CASSPRGASNTGELFF
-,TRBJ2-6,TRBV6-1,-,TGTGCCAGCACCATCGCGGGTGGGGCCAACGTCCTGACTTTC,CASTIAGGANVLTF
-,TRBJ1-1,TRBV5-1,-,TGCGCCAGCAGCTTGCAGGGTTCCATGAACACTGAAGCTTTCTTT,CASSLQGSMNTEAFF
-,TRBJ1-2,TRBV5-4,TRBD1,TGTGCCAGCAGCCCGTTGGACAGGGCCAATGGCTACACCTTC,CASSPLDRANGYTF
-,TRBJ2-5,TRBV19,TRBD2,TGTGCCAGTAGCCCCGATCGGACTAGCGGGGGGGTAACCCAGTACTTC,CASSPDRTSGGVTQYF
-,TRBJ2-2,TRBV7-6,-,TGTGCCAGCAGCCATGGGACCGGGGAGCTGTTTTTT,CASSHGTGELFF
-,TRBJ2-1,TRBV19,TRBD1,TGTGCCAGTAGTCCTGAAACAGGGGCCTACGGCAATGAGCAGTTCTTC,CASSPETGAYGNEQFF
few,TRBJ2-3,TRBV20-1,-,TGCAGTGCTAGGTTCGCAGATACGCAGTATTTT,CSARFADTQYF
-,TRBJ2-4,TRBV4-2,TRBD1,TGTGCCAGCAGCTCACACAGGGGCGACGGGCTCAAAAACATTCAGTACTTC,CASSSHRGDGLKNIQYF
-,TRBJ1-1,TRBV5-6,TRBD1,TGTGCCAGCAGCTCCCGGGACAGGTACACTGAAGCTTTCTTT,CASSSRDRYTEAFF
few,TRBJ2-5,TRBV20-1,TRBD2,TGCAGTGCTACGGCTAGCGGGAGGGTTGAGACCCAGTACTTC,CSATASGRVETQYF
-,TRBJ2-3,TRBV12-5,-,TGTGCTAGTGGTTTGTCCCGGGACAGCACAGATACGCAGTATTTT,CASGLSRDSTDTQYF
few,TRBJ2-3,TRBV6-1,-,TGTGCCAGCAGGGCGGAGAGGGGAAGCACAGATACGCAGTATTTT,CASRAERGSTDTQYF
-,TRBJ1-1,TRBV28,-,TGTGCCAGCAGTTTACAGGGAAGGACTGAAGCTTTCTTT,CASSLQGRTEAFF
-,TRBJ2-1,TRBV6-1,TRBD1,TGTGCCAGCAGTGAAGCTACACAGGGGTCGGGCAATGAGCAGTTCTTC,CASSEATQGSGNEQFF
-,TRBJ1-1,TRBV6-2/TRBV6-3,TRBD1,TGTGCCAGCAGAGATACGACAGGGTCTGAAGCTTTCTTT,CASRDTTGSEAFF
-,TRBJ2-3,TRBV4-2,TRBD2,TGTGCCAGCAGCCAGGGGCTAGCGGGGGGGACTAGCACAGATACGCAGTATTTT,CASSQGLAGGTSTDTQYF
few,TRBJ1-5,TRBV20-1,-,TGCAGTGCTGTCGGACAGTTAAACTTCAATCAGCCCCAGCATTTT,CSAVGQLNFNQPQHF
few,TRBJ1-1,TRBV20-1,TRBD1,TGCAGTGCTACCTCGGGACAGGGCGGTACTGAAGCTTTCTTT,CSATSGQGGTEAFF
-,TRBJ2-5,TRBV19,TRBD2,TGTGCCAGTAGTATACTAGCGGGACGAGCTCCCCAGTACTTC,CASSILAGRAPQYF
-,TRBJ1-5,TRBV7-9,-,TGTGCCAGCAGCGTTCAGGGGAGGGGGCAGCCCCAGCATTTT,CASSVQGRGQPQHF
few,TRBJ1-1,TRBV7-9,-,TGTGCCAGCAACAAAAACCAGGGTTCCGCTGAAGCTTTCTTT,CASNKNQGSAEAFF
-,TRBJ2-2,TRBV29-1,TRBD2,TGCAGCGTTGGGGCTCTGGCGGGAGGGCTTACCGGGGAGCTGTTTTTT,CSVGALAGGLTGELFF
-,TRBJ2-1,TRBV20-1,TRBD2,TGCAGTGCGCTACTAGCGGGAGCAAGCTCCTACAATGAGCAGTTCTTC,CSALLAGASSYNEQFF
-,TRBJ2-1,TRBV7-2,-,TGTGCCAGCAGCTTAGGACTTCTTGAGCAGTTCTTC,CASSLGLLEQFF
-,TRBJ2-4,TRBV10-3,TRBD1,TGTGCCAGCAGTACCGACAGGGCTGGAGCCAAAAACATTCAGTACTTC,CASSTDRAGAKNIQYF
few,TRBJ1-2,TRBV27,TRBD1,TGTGCCAGCAGTCCGCCGGGACAGGGTGTCTATGGCTACACCTTC,CASSPPGQGVYGYTF
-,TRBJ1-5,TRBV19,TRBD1,TGTGCCAGTAGTATGGGACAGGGGGCTGGACAGCCCCAGCATTTT,CASSMGQGAGQPQHF